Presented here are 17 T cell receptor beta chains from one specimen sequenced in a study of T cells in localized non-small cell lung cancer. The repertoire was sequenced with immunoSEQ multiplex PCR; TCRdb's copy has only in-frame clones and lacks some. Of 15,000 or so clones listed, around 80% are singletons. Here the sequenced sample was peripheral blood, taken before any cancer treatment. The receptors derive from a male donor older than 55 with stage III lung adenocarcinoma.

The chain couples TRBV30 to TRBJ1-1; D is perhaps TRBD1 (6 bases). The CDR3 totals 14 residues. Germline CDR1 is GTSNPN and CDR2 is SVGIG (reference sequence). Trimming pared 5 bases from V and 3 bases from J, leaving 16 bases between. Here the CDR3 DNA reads TGTGCCTGGTTCCCCGGGGGCCCGGACACTGAAGCTTTCTTT. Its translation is CAWFPGGPDTEAFF.

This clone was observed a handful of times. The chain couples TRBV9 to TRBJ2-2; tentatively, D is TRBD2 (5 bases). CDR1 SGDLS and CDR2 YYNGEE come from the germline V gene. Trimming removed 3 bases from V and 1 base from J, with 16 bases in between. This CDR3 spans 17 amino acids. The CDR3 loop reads CASSGASWAGNTGELFF. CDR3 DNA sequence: TGTGCCAGCAGCGGAGCCTCTTGGGCGGGGAACACCGGGGAGCTGTTTTTT.

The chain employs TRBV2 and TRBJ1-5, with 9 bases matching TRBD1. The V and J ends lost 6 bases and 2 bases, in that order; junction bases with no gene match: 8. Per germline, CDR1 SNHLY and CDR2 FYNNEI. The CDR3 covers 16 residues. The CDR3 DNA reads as TGTGCCAGCAGCGCCCCGGGACAGGGAGGCAATCAGCCCCAGCATTTT. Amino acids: CASSAPGQGGNQPQHF.

For the CDR3, the DNA is TGCGCCAGCAGCCAAGATCCAGGACCCTACGAGCAGTACTTC. Encoded protein: CASSQDPGPYEQYF. The chain uses TRBV4-3 and TRBJ2-7, with unresolved D. Germline lookup yields CDR1 LGHNA and CDR2 YSLEER. V lost 0 bases, J lost 2 bases, and 8 bases lay in between. This CDR3 has 14 amino acids.

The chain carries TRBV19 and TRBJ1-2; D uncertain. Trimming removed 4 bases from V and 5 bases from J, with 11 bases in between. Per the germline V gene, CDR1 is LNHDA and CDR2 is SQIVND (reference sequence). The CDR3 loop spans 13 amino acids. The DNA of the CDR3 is TGTGCCAGTAGTAAGGCGCTCCATTATGGCTACACCTTC. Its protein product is CASSKALHYGYTF.

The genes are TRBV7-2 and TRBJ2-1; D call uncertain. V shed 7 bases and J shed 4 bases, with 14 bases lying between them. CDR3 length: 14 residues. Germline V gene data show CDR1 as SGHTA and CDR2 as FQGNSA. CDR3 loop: CASTPVGNYNEQFF. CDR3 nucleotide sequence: TGTGCCAGCACCCCGGTAGGAAATTACAATGAGCAGTTCTTC.

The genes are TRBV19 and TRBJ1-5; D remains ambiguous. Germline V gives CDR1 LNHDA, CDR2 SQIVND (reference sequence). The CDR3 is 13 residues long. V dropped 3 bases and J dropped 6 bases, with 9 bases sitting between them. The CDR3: CASSIQGPQPQHF. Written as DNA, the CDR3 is TGTGCCAGTAGTATTCAAGGGCCTCAGCCCCAGCATTTT.

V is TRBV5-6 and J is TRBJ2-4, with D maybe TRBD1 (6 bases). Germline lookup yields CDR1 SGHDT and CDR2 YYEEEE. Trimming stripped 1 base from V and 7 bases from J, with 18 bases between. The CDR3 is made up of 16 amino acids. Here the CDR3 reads CASSLWAFTGYNIQYF. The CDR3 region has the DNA TGTGCCAGCAGCTTGTGGGCCTTTACAGGGTATAACATTCAGTACTTC.

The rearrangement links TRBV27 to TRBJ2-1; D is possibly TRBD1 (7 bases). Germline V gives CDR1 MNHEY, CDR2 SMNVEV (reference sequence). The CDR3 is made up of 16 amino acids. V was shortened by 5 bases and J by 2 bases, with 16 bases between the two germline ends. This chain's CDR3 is CASSPQGGRTYNEQFF. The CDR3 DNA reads TGTGCCAGCAGTCCCCAGGGGGGAAGGACCTACAATGAGCAGTTCTTC.

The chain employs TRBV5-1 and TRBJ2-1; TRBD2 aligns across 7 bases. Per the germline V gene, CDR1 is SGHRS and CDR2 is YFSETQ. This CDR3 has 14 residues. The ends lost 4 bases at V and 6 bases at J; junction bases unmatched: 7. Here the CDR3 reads CASSTGGTGNEQFF. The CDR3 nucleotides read TGCGCCAGCAGCACGGGGGGAACGGGCAATGAGCAGTTCTTC.

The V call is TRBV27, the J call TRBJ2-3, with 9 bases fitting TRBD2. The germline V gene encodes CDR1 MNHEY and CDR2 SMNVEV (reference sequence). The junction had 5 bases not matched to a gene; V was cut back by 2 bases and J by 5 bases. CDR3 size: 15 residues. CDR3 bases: TGTGCCAGCAGTTTAGCGGGGGGGCGGGGAGATACGCAGTATTTT. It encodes CASSLAGGRGDTQYF.

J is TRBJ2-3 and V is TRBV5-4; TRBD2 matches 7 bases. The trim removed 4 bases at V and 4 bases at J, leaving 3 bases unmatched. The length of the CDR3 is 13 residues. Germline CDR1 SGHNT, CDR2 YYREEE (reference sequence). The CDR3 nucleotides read TGTGCCAGCAGCGGGGGGGTGGCAGATACGCAGTATTTT. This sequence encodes CASSGGVADTQYF.

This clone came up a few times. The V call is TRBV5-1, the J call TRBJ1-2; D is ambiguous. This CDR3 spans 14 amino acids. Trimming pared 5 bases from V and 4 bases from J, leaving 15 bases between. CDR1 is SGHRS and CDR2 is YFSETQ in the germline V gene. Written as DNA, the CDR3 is TGCGCCAGCAGTTATGACGGTGACTCCTATGGCTACACCTTC. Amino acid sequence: CASSYDGDSYGYTF.

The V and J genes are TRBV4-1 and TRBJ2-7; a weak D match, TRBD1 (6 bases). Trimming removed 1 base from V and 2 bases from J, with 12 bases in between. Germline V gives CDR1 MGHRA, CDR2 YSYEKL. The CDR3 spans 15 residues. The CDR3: CASSQGQAPTYEQYF. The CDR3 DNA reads TGCGCCAGCAGCCAAGGACAGGCTCCCACCTACGAGCAGTACTTC.

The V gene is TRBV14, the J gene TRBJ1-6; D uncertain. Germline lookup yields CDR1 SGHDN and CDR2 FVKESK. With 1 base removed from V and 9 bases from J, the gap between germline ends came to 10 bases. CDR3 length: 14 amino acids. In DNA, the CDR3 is TGTGCCAGCAGCCAAGCTCGATCTATTTCACCCCTCCACTTT. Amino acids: CASSQARSISPLHF.

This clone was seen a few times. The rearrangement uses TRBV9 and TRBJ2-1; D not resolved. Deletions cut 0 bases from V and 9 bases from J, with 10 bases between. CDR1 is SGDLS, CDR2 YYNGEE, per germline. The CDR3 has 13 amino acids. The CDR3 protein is CASSVEGWGEQFF. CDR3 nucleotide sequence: TGTGCCAGCAGCGTAGAAGGGTGGGGTGAGCAGTTCTTC.

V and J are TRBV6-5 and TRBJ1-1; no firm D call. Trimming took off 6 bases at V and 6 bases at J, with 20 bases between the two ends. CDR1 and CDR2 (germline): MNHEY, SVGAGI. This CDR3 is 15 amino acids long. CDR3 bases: TGTGCCAGCAGGTTCGACGCTTCAGTCGGGCCTGAAGCTTTCTTT. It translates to CASRFDASVGPEAFF.